This T cell receptor beta chain originates from a study of technical replicates of blood from a few donors. This CDR3 comprises 15 residues. V lost 0 bases and J lost 7; bases outside the gene matches: 3. CDR1 and CDR2 from the germline V gene are SGHNT and YENEEA. The table came from immunoSEQ multiplex PCR; TCRdb's copy has only in-frame clones and leaves some out. Counted here are about 80,000 clones, 75% to 90% occurring once; the ten biggest clones make up 0.35% to 0.45%. The V and J genes are TRBV11-3 and TRBJ2-1, with 10 positions matching TRBD2. This clonotype was obtained from a human donor in good health. The sequencing sample was made of T cells isolated from PBMCs. This chain's CDR3 is CASSLETSGKNEQFF. In DNA form, the CDR3 reads TGTGCCAGCAGCTTAGAAACTAGCGGGAAGAATGAGCAGTTCTTC.